This T cell receptor (beta chain) was found in a study of T-cell reconstitution after alpha-beta-depleted transplantation in children. Whole-study findings and limits: Hyperexpanded clones declined; after one year, newly produced T cells mostly supplied diversity.

This clonotype was observed many times. The antigen is undetermined. CDR3 size: 18 residues. Germline lookup yields CDR1 SGHAT and CDR2 FQDESV (reference sequence). V dropped 1 base and J dropped 0; count of bases not matched to a gene: 9. The TCRbeta library incorporated unique molecular identifiers. TCRdb analysed the PCR reads with MiXCR anew, one entry per CDR3 protein. The repertoire consists of about 260,000 distinct CDR3 sequences, with 6.5% to 9% occurring once and the leading ten covering just under 6.5%. The receptor comes from a male patient aged 10 to 17 who had a stem cell transplant for acute lymphoblastic leukemia, so the T cells may come from the graft donor. Sample: PBMCs, mostly from graft donor cells, taken 180 days after TCRalphabeta/CD19-depleted stem cell transplant. The J gene is TRBJ2-1, the V gene TRBV11-1; TRBD1 aligns across 7 bases. Here the CDR3 reads CASSLGPGTVSSYNEQFF. CDR3 bases: TGTGCCAGCAGCTTAGGGCCCGGGACAGTCAGCTCCTACAATGAGCAGTTCTTC.